This T cell receptor (beta chain) was obtained from a study of blood T cells in healthy people across ages. Turning to the study itself: Per two T cells, about one barcoded beta molecule was captured through template switching.

V trimming: 5 bases; J trimming: 7 bases; junction bases outside the gene matches: 10. The germline V gene encodes CDR1 DFQATT and CDR2 SNEGSKA (reference sequence). The length of the CDR3 is 13 residues. For the second PCR, which ran for 7 to 11 cycles, a sample-barcoded 5' primer and a J-beta primer mix were used. Through a template-switch adaptor with 12 random nucleotides, each cDNA molecule received a tag. Samples each returned at least 2.5 million CDR3-containing paired-end reads. Using its own MiXCR run on the 5' RACE reads, TCRdb lists one record per CDR3 protein. The sample consists of around 710,000 distinct CDR3 sequences, roughly two fifths of them appearing once. The table lists this clonotype with a few counts.

The chain is built from TRBV20-1 and TRBJ1-1, with 7 bases fitting TRBD1. Sequencing was performed on blood. The source of this sequence is a woman in her fifties or sixties in good health. This chain's CDR3 is CSAPDRVGIEAFF. The CDR3 DNA sequence: TGCAGTGCTCCCGACAGGGTAGGCATTGAAGCTTTCTTT.